One and the same sample provided the 10 T cell receptor beta chains below, sequenced in a study of T cells in Graves' hyperthyroidism and ophthalmopathy. Authors of the study amplified TCR beta CDR3 regions from RNA transcripts. Initially, a first-round RT-PCR of the TCR CDR3 employed the HTBI primer set. TCRdb recomputed calls from the multiplex PCR reads with MiXCR, one row per CDR3 protein. The repertoire holds around 290,000 distinct CDR3 sequences, less than 15% seen once, with 7% to 8.5% in the top ten. Material for sequencing was blood. These TCRs come from a woman in her 30s with Graves' hyperthyroidism that later progressed to Graves' ophthalmopathy.

This clonotype has a handful of counts. The CDR3, as DNA: TGTGCCAGCAGCTTAGATGGCCACCTGGGTAAACTGTTTTTT. This encodes CASSLDGHLGKLFF. The chain recombines TRBV7-2 with TRBJ1-4; D gene ambiguous. The CDR3 is 14 residues long. CDR1 and CDR2 (germline): SGHTA, FQGNSA. V was trimmed by 1 base and J by 11 bases, leaving 14 bases between them.

This clonotype was counted at least ten times. The chain uses TRBV7-3 and TRBJ2-1; the match to TRBD2 covers 10 bases. With 4 bases clipped from V and 6 bases from J, the junction kept 3 bases outside the gene matches. This CDR3 is 14 amino acids long. Germline V CDR1 and CDR2: SGHTA, FQGTGA. CDR3 coding DNA: TGTGCCAGCAGCTGGGGACTAGCGTCCAATGAGCAGTTCTTC. As protein: CASSWGLASNEQFF.

The CDR3 DNA sequence: TGCGCCAGCAGCTGGGGGGCCGGGGGGGCCTCCTACGAGCAGTACTTC. As protein: CASSWGAGGASYEQYF. V is TRBV5-1 and J is TRBJ2-7; 8 bases line up with TRBD2. The CDR3 spans 16 residues. V lost 3 bases to trimming and J lost 0 bases; unmatched junction nucleotides: 8. The germline V gene encodes CDR1 SGHRS and CDR2 YFSETQ.

This clonotype was counted at least ten times. The genes are TRBV7-9 and TRBJ2-3, with TRBD2 matching over 11 bases. With V trimmed by 6 bases and J by 5 bases, 13 bases remained unmatched. From germline, CDR1 is SEHNR and CDR2 FQNEAQ (reference sequence). The CDR3 runs 17 residues. CDR3 in DNA: TGTGCCAGCAGGGAGTTTAGCGGGAGGGCCTTAGGAGATACGCAGTATTTT. Translated: CASREFSGRALGDTQYF.

The V call is TRBV5-5, the J call TRBJ1-1; D not resolved. CDR1 is SGHKS and CDR2 is YYEKEE in the germline V gene (reference sequence). The CDR3 extends over 15 amino acids. V was pared by 3 bases and J by 1 base, with 13 bases between. CDR3 in DNA: TGTGCCAGCAGCTGGACGATTGCAGAGAACACTGAAGCTTTCTTT. Its translation: CASSWTIAENTEAFF.

This clonotype was found many times. The chain has TRBV7-3 and TRBJ2-2, with D perhaps TRBD2 (7 bases). Deletions cut 5 bases from V and 0 bases from J, with 13 bases between. Germline CDR1 SGHTA, CDR2 FQGTGA. CDR3 length: 16 residues. Written as DNA, the CDR3 is TGTGCCAGCAGCCCTAGGGGGGGCGCGAACACCGGGGAGCTGTTTTTT. Its protein is CASSPRGGANTGELFF.

This clonotype was seen many times. CDR3 amino acids: CASSPGTRIGTDTQYF. The CDR3 DNA reads TGTGCCAGCAGCCCCGGGACTAGAATAGGCACAGATACGCAGTATTTT. The J gene is TRBJ2-3, the V gene TRBV12-3 or TRBV12-4; 8 nucleotides align to TRBD2. V gave up 6 bases and J gave up 1 base; unmatched junction bases: 9. This CDR3 has 16 amino acids.

This clonotype was observed many times. The V gene is TRBV2, the J gene TRBJ1-2; D might be TRBD1 (5 bases). CDR1 and CDR2 from the germline V gene are SNHLY and FYNNEI. This CDR3 is built from 15 residues. V was cut by 2 bases and J by 5 bases, with 15 bases left in between. This CDR3 is CASSELWDPVYGYTF. CDR3 coding DNA: TGTGCCAGCAGTGAATTATGGGACCCCGTATATGGCTACACCTTC. The variable domain in full, with the rest retrieved from reference TRBV2 and TRBJ1-2, is EPEVTQTPSHQVTQMGQEVILRCVPISNHLYFYWYRQILGQKVEFLVSFYNNEISEKSEIFDDQFSVERPDGSNFTLKIRSTKLEDSAMYFCASSELWDPVYGYTFGSGTRLTVV.

This clonotype was picked up a small number of times. The chain joins TRBV9 to TRBJ2-1; TRBD2 matches 8 bases. Germline V lookup: CDR1 SGDLS, CDR2 YYNGEE. V dropped 0 bases and J dropped 3; count of bases not matched to a gene: 5. The CDR3 runs to 16 residues. This CDR3 reads CASSVGLAGIYNEQFF. The CDR3 bases are TGTGCCAGCAGCGTAGGATTAGCGGGAATCTACAATGAGCAGTTCTTC.

V usage is TRBV6-1 and J usage is TRBJ1-6; no reliable D call. The CDR3 sequence is 14 residues long. Germline loops: CDR1 MNHNS, CDR2 SASEGT. The V gene lost 4 bases and the J gene lost 11 bases, with 15 bases spanning the gap. The CDR3 spells CASSGMLRSTPLHF. Here the CDR3 DNA reads TGTGCCAGCAGTGGTATGCTCCGGTCCACACCCCTCCACTTT.